This T cell receptor (beta chain) is drawn from a study of response to subunit inactivated influenza vaccine. V lost 3 bases and J lost 6, with 9 bases in between. This CDR3 contains 12 residues. Per the germline V gene, CDR1 is SGHDT and CDR2 is YYEEEE. About this clonotype itself: Its antigen remains unknown.

One entry per CDR3 protein results from TCRdb running MiXCR on the RT-PCR reads. The sample carries a few hundred thousand distinct CDR3 sequences, more than 7% recorded once. Overall study findings and caveats: T cells newly recruited by each seasonal influenza vaccination are few, the authors suggested.

The sequence came from a man in his fifties or sixties who received an inactivated influenza vaccine. The specimen comprised PBMCs from blood, sampled roughly 24 months after vaccination. The chain carries TRBV5-6 and TRBJ1-1; D ambiguous. This CDR3 is CASSYYAAEAFF. CDR3 nucleotides: TGTGCCAGCAGCTACTATGCCGCTGAAGCTTTCTTT.